These 27 T cell receptor beta chains came from one sample sequenced in a study of T cell repertoires in cytomegalovirus infection. Antigens for these TCRs are unknown. Using its own MiXCR run on the reads, TCRdb lists one record per CDR3 protein. The top ten clones hold around a sixth of a sample with roughly 730,000 distinct CDR3 sequences, around 35% of them seen once. This specimen consisted of cultured PBMCs, obtained from culture after CMV antigen stimulation. The receptors shown here come from a human donor in good health (CMV status not recorded). Some clones in this sample may be carry-over from other donors' samples.

This clonotype was seen a few times. The chain links TRBV30 to TRBJ2-2, with D perhaps TRBD1 (8 bases). The CDR3 spans 15 residues. CDR1 and CDR2 (germline): GTSNPN, SVGIG (reference sequence). V lost 4 bases and J 1 base, leaving 13 bases between the germline ends. The CDR3: CAWKGGTGNTGELFF. CDR3 DNA: TGTGCCTGGAAGGGAGGGACAGGGAACACCGGGGAGCTGTTTTTT.

In this sample, this clonotype turned up once. The chain employs TRBV7-7 and TRBJ2-1; 16 bases map to TRBD2. Germline V gives CDR1 SSHAT, CDR2 FNYEAQ (reference sequence). V was clipped by 2 bases and J by 7 bases; unmatched bases: 5. CDR3 length: 17 residues. The CDR3 protein is CASSLRGLAGGPNEQFF. The CDR3 DNA follows: TGTGCCAGCAGCTTAAGGGGACTAGCGGGAGGGCCAAATGAGCAGTTCTTC.

The table lists this clonotype with a few counts. V usage is TRBV28 and J usage is TRBJ1-5; possibly TRBD1 for D (6 bases). This CDR3 spans 18 amino acids. CDR1 is MDHEN, CDR2 SYDVKM, per germline. Trimming removed 6 bases at V and 0 bases at J, with 21 bases between. DNA of the CDR3: TGTGCCAGCAGCCTCCCGGGGGGCAGGCGTTATAGCAATCAGCCCCAGCATTTT. Protein sequence: CASSLPGGRRYSNQPQHF.

The J gene is TRBJ1-1, the V gene TRBV6-1, with D possibly being TRBD1 (6 bases). V was trimmed by 6 bases and J by 6 bases, leaving 17 bases between them. Looked up from germline, CDR1 is MNHNS and CDR2 is SASEGT. This CDR3 spans 14 amino acids. The DNA of the CDR3 is TGTGCCAGCAGGAGCCCGGGGGCTATCGCTGAAGCTTTCTTT. Protein: CASRSPGAIAEAFF.

The gene calls are TRBV7-2 and TRBJ1-4, with 7 positions matching TRBD1. The V segment lost 5 bases and the J segment 5 bases; nucleotides outside the gene matches: 11. The germline V gene has CDR1 SGHTA and CDR2 FQGNSA. The length of the CDR3 is 16 residues. The DNA for the CDR3 is TGTGCCAGCAGCGCCGTCAGGCAGGGGGGGAATGAAAAACTGTTTTTT. This codes for CASSAVRQGGNEKLFF.

This clonotype appeared a few times. This chain uses TRBV7-8 with TRBJ2-2; no firm D call. CDR3 size: 16 residues. Germline V gene lookup returns CDR1 SGHVS and CDR2 FQNEAQ. V lost 2 bases, J lost 4 bases, and 14 bases lay in between. CDR3: CASSLNRVRSTGELFF. CDR3 DNA sequence: TGTGCCAGCAGCTTAAATCGGGTCCGGAGCACCGGGGAGCTGTTTTTT.

The chain combines TRBV12-3 or TRBV12-4 with TRBJ2-7, with D perhaps matching TRBD1 (6 bases). Trimming removed 6 bases from V and 0 bases from J, with 12 bases in between. CDR3 length equals 14 residues. This CDR3 is CASSQGQNSYEQYF. In DNA, the CDR3 is TGTGCCAGCAGCCAAGGACAGAACTCCTACGAGCAGTACTTC.

The gene calls are TRBV5-1 and TRBJ2-1, with 11 nucleotides matching TRBD2. The V segment lost 1 base and the J segment 5 bases; nucleotides outside the gene matches: 2. The CDR3 length is 15 residues. Per germline, CDR1 SGHRS and CDR2 YFSETQ. The CDR3 is CASSLTSGRNNEQFF. CDR3 nucleotides: TGCGCCAGCAGCTTGACTAGCGGGAGAAACAATGAGCAGTTCTTC.

The J gene is TRBJ1-2, the V gene TRBV12-3 or TRBV12-4; possibly TRBD1 for D (6 bases). The CDR3 totals 17 residues. The V end was cut by 8 bases, the J end by 0 bases, with 22 bases between. DNA of the CDR3: TGTGCCAGCTCCGCACGGGAGGGAAAGGGGGCTAACTATGGCTACACCTTC. It is translated as CASSAREGKGANYGYTF.

This clonotype was seen just once. The CDR3 loop reads CASSYDYKLLIAKNIQYF. Here the CDR3 DNA reads TGTGCCAGCAGTTACGATTACAAGTTACTTATAGCCAAAAACATTCAGTACTTC. The chain recombines TRBV6-2 or TRBV6-3 with TRBJ2-4; D is undetermined. The V gene's germline CDR1 is MNHEY and CDR2 SVGEGT. The length of the CDR3 is 18 residues. The V end lost 2 bases, the J end lost 0 bases, and 17 bases lay between the germline ends.

DNA for the CDR3: TGCAGTGCTACAGGGGGCCAGGCCCAGTACTTC. Its protein product is CSATGGQAQYF. This rearrangement joins TRBV20-1 to TRBJ2-5; TRBD1 agrees at 8 bases. Germline trimming cut 4 bases from V and 9 bases from J; bases unmatched to any gene: 4. The CDR3 totals 11 residues. Germline V CDR1 and CDR2: DFQATT, SNEGSKA (reference sequence).

V is TRBV7-6 and J is TRBJ1-2; D not certain. The CDR3 has 16 amino acids. Germline V CDR1 and CDR2: SGHVS, FNYEAQ. V lost 4 bases to trimming and J lost 4 bases, with 19 bases between them. CDR3: CASSSKSDERVYGYTF. CDR3 sequence (DNA): TGTGCCAGCAGCTCAAAATCGGACGAGAGGGTCTATGGCTACACCTTC.

The chain recombines TRBV11-2 with TRBJ2-1, with a weak D call TRBD1 (6 bases). Trimming took 5 bases from V and 8 from J, leaving 13 bases between them. This CDR3 contains 13 residues. Germline V lookup: CDR1 SGHAT, CDR2 FQNNGV. The CDR3 protein is CASSRTGYDEQFF. The CDR3, as DNA: TGTGCCAGCAGCCGAACAGGGTACGATGAGCAGTTCTTC.

This clonotype appeared a single time. The chain joins TRBV18 to TRBJ1-4; TRBD1 agrees at 7 bases. CDR1 is KGHSH and CDR2 is LQKENI in the germline V gene. The CDR3 is made up of 14 amino acids. V lost 2 bases to trimming and J lost 10 bases; unmatched junction nucleotides: 7. The CDR3 sequence is CASSPEGQTLKLFF. The CDR3 nucleotides read TGTGCCAGCTCACCAGAGGGACAGACACTAAAACTGTTTTTT.

The rearrangement links TRBV5-4 to TRBJ2-3; TRBD2 is a possible D gene (5 bases). This CDR3 spans 15 amino acids. Germline V gene data show CDR1 as SGHNT and CDR2 as YYREEE (reference sequence). V lost 4 bases and J lost 7, with 19 bases in between. The CDR3 DNA is TGTGCCAGCAGCCCGAACACGGGATTGACTTATACGCAGTATTTT. Translating it yields CASSPNTGLTYTQYF. Complete variable domain (other parts from reference TRBV5-4 and TRBJ2-3): ETGVTQSPTHLIKTRGQQVTLRCSSQSGHNTVSWYQQALGQGPQFIFQYYREEENGRGNFPPRFSGLQFPNYSSELNVNALELDDSALYLCASSPNTGLTYTQYFGPGTRLTVL.

This clonotype was observed at least ten times. V and J are TRBV7-2 and TRBJ2-1; possibly TRBD2 for D (7 bases). This CDR3 spans 15 amino acids. Germline assignment: CDR1 SGHTA and CDR2 FQGNSA. V was clipped by 2 bases and J by 3 bases, with 11 bases between them. The CDR3 DNA is TGTGCCAGCAGCTTAACGGGGGGACACTACAATGAGCAGTTCTTC. This gives the protein CASSLTGGHYNEQFF.

This clonotype has a single count. This clone may be a read error of a much larger clone one base away. V gene TRBV7-2 combines with J gene TRBJ2-4; 7 bases agree with TRBD1. The V gene's germline CDR1 is SGHTA and CDR2 FQGNSA. CDR3 length: 16 amino acids. Trimming removed 8 bases from V and 6 bases from J; junction bases left unmatched: 16. CDR3 residues: CASGYLLAQGVNIQYF. DNA of the CDR3: TGTGCCAGCGGCTACCTACTTGCCCAGGGGGTAAACATTCAGTACTTC.

The chain recombines TRBV7-6 with TRBJ2-7; TRBD2 might be the D (5 bases). The ends were cut back, 5 bases at V and 4 bases at J, with 18 bases in the middle. This CDR3 has 15 amino acids. CDR1 SGHVS and CDR2 FNYEAQ come from the germline V gene. This CDR3 reads CASSTRWETGYEQYF. DNA for the CDR3: TGTGCCAGCAGCACCCGCTGGGAGACGGGGTACGAGCAGTACTTC.

This clonotype appeared a few times. V and J are TRBV19 and TRBJ1-5, with 9 bases that match TRBD1. V shed 6 bases, J shed 4 bases, and the junction held 7 bases outside the gene matches. CDR1 and CDR2 from the germline V gene are LNHDA and SQIVND (reference sequence). This CDR3 spans 15 amino acids. The CDR3 sequence is CASSTGQGENQPQHF. CDR3 nucleotide sequence: TGTGCCAGTAGCACGGGACAGGGAGAAAATCAGCCCCAGCATTTT.

The chain is built from TRBV2 and TRBJ2-1; 8 nucleotides line up with TRBD2. J lost 1 base, V lost 7 bases, and 9 bases had no gene match. This CDR3 contains 16 residues. From germline, CDR1 is SNHLY and CDR2 FYNNEI. DNA for the CDR3: TGTGCCAGCAACCTCCAAAGCGGGGGATCCTACAATGAGCAGTTCTTC. Encoded protein: CASNLQSGGSYNEQFF.

The rearrangement uses TRBV7-6 and TRBJ2-5; possibly TRBD1 for D (5 bases). CDR3 size: 15 residues. V dropped 2 bases and J dropped 3 bases, with 13 bases sitting between them. Germline V gives CDR1 SGHVS, CDR2 FNYEAQ. The CDR3 loop reads CASSLHLQGKETQYF. The CDR3 DNA follows: TGTGCCAGCAGCTTACACCTCCAGGGAAAAGAGACCCAGTACTTC. Using reference TRBV7-6 and TRBJ2-5 for the parts outside the CDR3, the full variable domain is GAGVSQSPRYKVTKRGQDVALRCDPISGHVSLYWYRQALGQGPEFLTYFNYEAQQDKSGLPNDRFSAERPEGSISTLTIQRTEQRDSAMYRCASSLHLQGKETQYFGPGTRLLVL.

The V gene is TRBV6-2 or TRBV6-3, the J gene TRBJ2-5, with D perhaps TRBD1 (5 bases). The germline CDR1 and CDR2 sequences are MNHEY and SVGEGT. The V end lost 6 bases, the J end lost 4 bases, and 12 bases lay between the germline ends. The CDR3 totals 13 residues. The CDR3 region has the DNA TGTGCCAGCAGACAACAGGCGCGAGAGACCCAGTACTTC. Residues: CASRQQARETQYF.

This sequence joins TRBV7-8 and TRBJ2-4; D ambiguous. Germline CDR1 SGHVS, CDR2 FQNEAQ. This CDR3 contains 18 residues. The V end lost 5 bases, the J end lost 0 bases, and 20 bases lay between the germline ends. The CDR3 DNA reads TGTGCCAGCAGCCCCTACGGTGGAAGCGCCGTAGCCAAAAACATTCAGTACTTC. This codes for CASSPYGGSAVAKNIQYF.

The V call is TRBV7-2, the J call TRBJ2-3; no clear D. The CDR3 loop spans 14 amino acids. Trimming pared 3 bases from V and 2 bases from J, leaving 9 bases between. The V gene's germline CDR1 is SGHTA and CDR2 FQGNSA. CDR3 sequence (DNA): TGTGCCAGCAGCTTCTACTCCTACACAGATACGCAGTATTTT. This sequence encodes CASSFYSYTDTQYF. Full variable domain (remainder filled in from reference TRBV7-2 and TRBJ2-3): GAGVSQSPSNKVTEKGKDVELRCDPISGHTALYWYRQSLGQGLEFLIYFQGNSAPDKSGLPSDRFSAERTGGSVSTLTIQRTQQEDSAVYLCASSFYSYTDTQYFGPGTRLTVL.

The chain has TRBV6-5 and TRBJ1-5; tentative D call: TRBD1 (6 bases). Trimming took 6 bases from V and 5 from J, leaving 14 bases between them. CDR3 length: 14 residues. Germline V CDR1 and CDR2: MNHEY, SVGAGI. CDR3 DNA sequence: TGTGCCAGCAGGGCCGGGACACAATATCAGCCCCAGCATTTT. Translation: CASRAGTQYQPQHF.

The rearrangement links TRBV12-3 or TRBV12-4 to TRBJ2-1, with 9 nucleotides matching TRBD1. Trimming removed 5 bases from V and 7 bases from J; junction bases left unmatched: 9. CDR3 length equals 15 residues. The CDR3 nucleotides are TGTGCCAGCAGTCTCGACAGGGGGGAGATAAATGAGCAGTTCTTC. Protein product: CASSLDRGEINEQFF.

The chain couples TRBV20-1 to TRBJ2-5; tentatively, D is TRBD2 (6 bases). V lost 0 bases and J 5 bases, leaving 16 bases between the germline ends. CDR1 is DFQATT, CDR2 SNEGSKA, per germline (reference sequence). The CDR3 loop spans 15 amino acids. The chain's CDR3 is CSARDWAGGRETQYF. The CDR3 DNA sequence: TGCAGTGCTAGAGATTGGGCCGGGGGACGGGAGACCCAGTACTTC.